One and the same sample provided the 5 T cell receptor beta chains below, sequenced in a study of identical twins. From the 5' RACE reads, TCRdb called clonotypes with MiXCR, one entry per CDR3 protein. Found here are 1.5 million to 2 million distinct CDR3 sequences, more than 30% of them singletons; the top ten hold roughly 0.3%. Sequenced input: cord blood. The receptor set was obtained from a newborn girl in good health.

The V and J genes are TRBV5-1 and TRBJ2-7, with D perhaps given as TRBD1 or TRBD2 (5 bases each). V gave up 0 bases and J gave up 2 bases, with 18 bases separating them. The V gene's germline CDR1 is SGHRS and CDR2 YFSETQ. The CDR3 runs to 17 residues. The CDR3 protein is CASSLDFRDGAAYEQYF. The CDR3 DNA follows: TGCGCCAGCAGCTTGGATTTCCGTGACGGGGCTGCCTACGAGCAGTACTTC. The whole variable domain, remainder taken from reference TRBV5-1 and TRBJ2-7, is KAGVTQTPRYLIKTRGQQVTLSCSPISGHRSVSWYQQTPGQGLQFLFEYFSETQRNKGNFPGRFSGRQFSNSRSEMNVSTLELGDSALYLCASSLDFRDGAAYEQYFGPGTRLTVT.

This clonotype was observed a few times. The rearrangement links TRBV4-2 to TRBJ2-1; D may match TRBD1 or TRBD2 (5 bases each). The CDR3 spans 13 residues. Germline-derived CDR1 and CDR2 are LGHNA and YNFKEQ. Trimming left V 5 bases short and J 9 bases short, with 14 bases between. The CDR3 nucleotides read TGTGCCAGCAGCGACGGACATCGGGGTGAGCAGTTCTTC. This encodes CASSDGHRGEQFF.

In this sample, this clonotype turned up a few times. The chain uses TRBV12-3 or TRBV12-4 and TRBJ1-2; D may be TRBD1 (6 bases). The V end lost 0 bases, the J end lost 6 bases, and 14 bases lay between the germline ends. CDR3 length equals 15 residues. CDR3 loop: CASSLAPRGSNGYTF. CDR3 sequence (DNA): TGTGCCAGCAGTTTAGCACCCAGGGGTTCTAATGGCTACACCTTC.

The CDR3 bases are TGTGCCAGCAGGGGACTAGCGGGAGTGTACTTC. Translating it yields CASRGLAGVYF. The chain combines TRBV28 with TRBJ2-4; 14 bases match TRBD2. V dropped 6 bases and J dropped 15; count of bases not matched to a gene: 1. The CDR3 is 11 residues long. The germline CDR1 and CDR2 sequences are MDHEN and SYDVKM.

This clonotype was detected only a few times. The chain carries TRBV28 and TRBJ1-6; D might be TRBD1 (5 bases). Germline CDR1 reads MDHEN; CDR2 reads SYDVKM. This CDR3 is built from 14 residues. V was trimmed by 5 bases and J by 7 bases, leaving 12 bases between them. CDR3 protein: CASSREGKNSPLHF. CDR3 nucleotides: TGTGCCAGCAGTAGGGAGGGGAAGAATTCACCCCTCCACTTT. Variable domain in full (rest from reference TRBV28 and TRBJ1-6): DVKVTQSSRYLVKRTGEKVFLECVQDMDHENMFWYRQDPGLGLRLIYFSYDVKMKEKGDIPEGYSVSREKKERFSLILESASTNQTSMYLCASSREGKNSPLHFGNGTRLTVT.